This is a list of T cell receptor beta chains from one sample in a study of blood T cells in healthy people across ages. TCRdb re-derived calls from the 5' RACE reads in MiXCR, one entry per CDR3 protein. The sample consists of approximately 850,000 distinct CDR3 sequences, more than 40% of them appearing once. Sequences were obtained from blood. All receptors come from a man aged 55-75 years in good health. The CDR3 runs from the conserved cysteine through the conserved F or W. Each record gives: V gene, D gene, clone size, J gene, CDR3 protein, CDR3 DNA. The D gene is left open where the match is weak. Some rows mark clone size as missing; the rest say once, few, many or name a class of expanded clone.

v_call: TRBV3-1
d_call: TRBD1
clone_size: few
j_call: TRBJ2-5
cdr3_aa: CASSQDRTGRRETQYF
cdr3_nt: TGTGCCAGCAGCCAAGACCGGACAGGGAGGAGAGAGACCCAGTACTTC

v_call: TRBV6-1
d_call: TRBD2
clone_size: NA
j_call: TRBJ2-5
cdr3_aa: CASSDERGEEETQYF
cdr3_nt: TGTGCCAGCAGTGACGAACGGGGGGAAGAAGAGACCCAGTACTTC

v_call: TRBV7-3
d_call: TRBD1
clone_size: NA
j_call: TRBJ2-7
cdr3_aa: CASSLMPTGENEQYF
cdr3_nt: TGTGCCAGCAGCTTAATGCCCACAGGGGAGAATGAGCAGTACTTC

v_call: TRBV27
d_call: NA
clone_size: few
j_call: TRBJ1-2
cdr3_aa: CASSLYSDTHSYGYTF
cdr3_nt: TGTGCCAGCAGTTTATATTCGGACACTCACAGCTATGGCTACACCTTC

v_call: TRBV29-1
d_call: TRBD1
clone_size: NA
j_call: TRBJ1-1
cdr3_aa: CSAQGVNTEAFF
cdr3_nt: TGCAGCGCCCAGGGGGTGAACACTGAAGCTTTCTTT

v_call: TRBV5-1
d_call: NA
clone_size: NA
j_call: TRBJ2-1
cdr3_aa: CASSPRGDWDEQFF
cdr3_nt: TGCGCCAGCAGCCCCAGGGGGGACTGGGATGAGCAGTTCTTC

v_call: TRBV4-1
d_call: NA
clone_size: NA
j_call: TRBJ1-1
cdr3_aa: CASSQGGPAEAFF
cdr3_nt: TGCGCCAGCAGTCAAGGGGGTCCCGCTGAAGCTTTCTTT

v_call: TRBV20-1
d_call: TRBD2
clone_size: NA
j_call: TRBJ2-1
cdr3_aa: CSAREYSGGTNNEGQFF
cdr3_nt: TGCAGTGCTAGAGAATATAGCGGGGGGACAAACAATGAGGGGCAGTTCTTC

v_call: TRBV14
d_call: TRBD2
clone_size: NA
j_call: TRBJ2-5
cdr3_aa: CASSHLAEPKETQYF
cdr3_nt: TGTGCCAGCAGCCACCTAGCGGAGCCGAAGGAGACCCAGTACTTC

v_call: TRBV6-1
d_call: TRBD1
clone_size: few
j_call: TRBJ1-2
cdr3_aa: CASSGRQGDYGYTF
cdr3_nt: TGTGCCAGCAGTGGCAGACAGGGCGACTATGGCTACACCTTC

v_call: TRBV12-3/TRBV12-4
d_call: NA
clone_size: NA
j_call: TRBJ1-2
cdr3_aa: CASRYTNYGYTF
cdr3_nt: TGTGCCAGCAGATATACTAACTATGGCTACACCTTC

v_call: TRBV20-1
d_call: TRBD1
clone_size: few
j_call: TRBJ1-2
cdr3_aa: CSARSPGTGVVGYTF
cdr3_nt: TGCAGTGCTAGAAGCCCCGGGACAGGAGTTGTTGGCTACACCTTC

v_call: TRBV14
d_call: NA
clone_size: few
j_call: TRBJ2-7
cdr3_aa: CASSHTRSSYEQYF
cdr3_nt: TGTGCCAGCAGTCATACACGGAGCTCCTACGAGCAGTACTTC

v_call: TRBV11-2
d_call: NA
clone_size: few
j_call: TRBJ2-3
cdr3_aa: CASSPTQGLHTQYF
cdr3_nt: TGTGCCAGCAGCCCGACGCAGGGTTTACATACGCAGTATTTT

v_call: TRBV7-2
d_call: TRBD2
clone_size: few
j_call: TRBJ2-2
cdr3_aa: CASSAGLAARTGELFF
cdr3_nt: TGTGCCAGCAGCGCCGGACTAGCGGCGAGGACCGGGGAGCTGTTTTTT

v_call: TRBV18
d_call: NA
clone_size: NA
j_call: TRBJ2-7
cdr3_aa: CASSPGRTLPDEQYF
cdr3_nt: TGTGCCAGCTCACCGGGAAGGACTTTGCCGGACGAGCAGTACTTC

v_call: TRBV7-9
d_call: TRBD2
clone_size: NA
j_call: TRBJ2-7
cdr3_aa: CASSLASGYNEQYF
cdr3_nt: TGTGCCAGCAGCTTAGCTAGCGGGTACAATGAGCAGTACTTC

v_call: TRBV2
d_call: NA
clone_size: NA
j_call: TRBJ2-3
cdr3_aa: CASREGGRMDTQYF
cdr3_nt: TGTGCCAGCAGAGAGGGGGGGCGCATGGATACGCAGTATTTT

v_call: TRBV20-1
d_call: NA
clone_size: few
j_call: TRBJ2-7
cdr3_aa: CSARPRELEYEQYF
cdr3_nt: TGCAGTGCTAGACCCCGGGAGTTGGAGTACGAGCAGTACTTC

v_call: TRBV6-2/TRBV6-3
d_call: TRBD1
clone_size: NA
j_call: TRBJ2-5
cdr3_aa: CASRLHRTGGRETQYF
cdr3_nt: TGTGCCAGCAGACTTCATCGGACAGGGGGCAGGGAGACCCAGTACTTC

v_call: TRBV5-6
d_call: NA
clone_size: NA
j_call: TRBJ2-1
cdr3_aa: CASSSNLKRVMFF
cdr3_nt: TGTGCCAGCAGCAGCAACCTAAAGCGGGTGATGTTCTTC

v_call: TRBV6-2/TRBV6-3
d_call: NA
clone_size: few
j_call: TRBJ2-3
cdr3_aa: CASSYVSTATGTDTQYF
cdr3_nt: TGTGCCAGCAGTTACGTCTCGACAGCTACTGGCACAGATACGCAGTATTTT

v_call: TRBV2
d_call: TRBD1
clone_size: few
j_call: TRBJ2-1
cdr3_aa: CAQFTGQGFNEQFF
cdr3_nt: TGTGCCCAATTTACGGGACAGGGTTTTAATGAGCAGTTCTTC

v_call: TRBV12-3/TRBV12-4
d_call: NA
clone_size: NA
j_call: TRBJ2-3
cdr3_aa: CASSLARVSTDTQYF
cdr3_nt: TGTGCCAGCAGTTTAGCGCGAGTATCCACAGATACGCAGTATTTT

v_call: TRBV7-2
d_call: TRBD1
clone_size: NA
j_call: TRBJ1-1
cdr3_aa: CASSDRTGSNTEAFF
cdr3_nt: TGTGCCAGCAGCGATCGGACAGGGTCGAACACTGAAGCTTTCTTT

v_call: TRBV6-6
d_call: NA
clone_size: NA
j_call: TRBJ2-7
cdr3_aa: CASSPLRGNEQYF
cdr3_nt: TGTGCCAGCAGTCCCCTCAGGGGAAACGAGCAGTACTTC

v_call: TRBV19
d_call: TRBD1
clone_size: medium-sized
j_call: TRBJ2-7
cdr3_aa: CASSSGRGLGEQYF
cdr3_nt: TGTGCCAGTAGTAGTGGCAGGGGGCTGGGCGAGCAGTACTTC

v_call: TRBV27
d_call: TRBD2
clone_size: NA
j_call: TRBJ2-1
cdr3_aa: CASKAAGVWYEQFF
cdr3_nt: TGTGCCAGCAAGGCGGCGGGGGTTTGGTATGAGCAGTTCTTC

v_call: TRBV27
d_call: NA
clone_size: NA
j_call: TRBJ1-6
cdr3_aa: CASSFTFGTPLHF
cdr3_nt: TGTGCCAGCAGTTTTACTTTCGGTACACCCCTCCACTTT